The present entry profiles one TCR beta chain with its context. Germline V gives CDR1 SQVTM, CDR2 ANQGSEA. The CDR3 contains 16 residues. With 3 bases removed from V and 3 bases from J, the gap between germline ends came to 18 bases. This sample is part of a study of cytomegalovirus exposure and HLA in healthy donors. PCR used 60 Vbeta primers and 13 Jbeta primers. Generated by immunoSEQ multiplex PCR, the TCRdb table keeps only in-frame clones and is missing some. The sample includes approximately 140,000 clones, 55% to 80% seen only once; the top ten take 6% to 8.5%. The chain employs TRBV29-1 and TRBJ2-1; maybe TRBD2 (6 bases). The receptor was isolated from an older woman in good health and CMV-seropositive. Sequencing used PBMCs. For the CDR3, the DNA is TGCAGCGTTGAGAAAGGAGGGAGGACTTACTACAATGAGCAGTTCTTC. Its translation is CSVEKGGRTYYNEQFF.